This TCR beta chain originates from a study of cytomegalovirus exposure and HLA in healthy donors. It was with 60 Vbeta and 13 Jbeta primers that the PCR ran. The protocol was immunoSEQ multiplex PCR, while the TCRdb copy is restricted to in-frame clones and leaves out a portion. The top ten hold about 0.91% of the sample, which has about 160,000 clones, roughly 85% seen once. Study-wide results and limits: The authors later linked a missense DCLRE1C variant to TCR beta V- and J-gene trimming. The study designated some 180 TCR beta chains cytomegalovirus-associated. In a later analysis, compared with equally common non-associated chains, HLA-associated beta chains were more expanded.

The count of this clone is one. Its target is not known. This CDR3 is 12 amino acids long. V was clipped by 3 bases and J by 7 bases, with 9 bases between them. Germline values: CDR1 MNHEY, CDR2 SVGAGI. The rearrangement links TRBV6-5 to TRBJ2-5; the D gene is possibly TRBD2 (5 bases). This TCR derives from a woman aged 45-59 years in good health and CMV-seropositive. The sequencing sample was made of PBMCs. In DNA form, the CDR3 reads TGTGCCAGCAGTTATGCTCGGGGGACCCAGTACTTC. This sequence encodes CASSYARGTQYF.